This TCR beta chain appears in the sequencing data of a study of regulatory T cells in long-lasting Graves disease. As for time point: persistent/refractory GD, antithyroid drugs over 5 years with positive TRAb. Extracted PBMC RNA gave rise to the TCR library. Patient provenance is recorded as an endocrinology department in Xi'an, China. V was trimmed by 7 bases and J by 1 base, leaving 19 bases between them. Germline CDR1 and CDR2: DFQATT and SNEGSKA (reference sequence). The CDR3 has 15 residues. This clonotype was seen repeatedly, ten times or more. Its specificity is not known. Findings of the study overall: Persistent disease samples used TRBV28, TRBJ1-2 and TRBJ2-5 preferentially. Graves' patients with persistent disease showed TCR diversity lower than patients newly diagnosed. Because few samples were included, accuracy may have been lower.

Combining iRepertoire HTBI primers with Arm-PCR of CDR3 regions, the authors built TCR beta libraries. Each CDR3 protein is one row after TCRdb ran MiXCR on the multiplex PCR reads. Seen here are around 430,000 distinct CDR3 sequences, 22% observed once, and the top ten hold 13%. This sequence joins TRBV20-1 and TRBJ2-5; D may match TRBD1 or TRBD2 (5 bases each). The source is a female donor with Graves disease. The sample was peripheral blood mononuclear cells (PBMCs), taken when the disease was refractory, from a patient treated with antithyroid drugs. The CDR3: CSVIAPGAFQETQYF. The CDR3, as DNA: TGCAGTGTTATCGCGCCCGGGGCCTTCCAAGAGACCCAGTACTTC.